Each of the 18 T cell receptor beta chains below was sequenced from the same sample in a study of T-cell memory formation after mild COVID-19. From the 5' RACE reads, TCRdb called clonotypes with MiXCR, one entry per CDR3 protein. The data show 100,000 to 150,000 distinct CDR3 sequences, approximately 17% seen once. Material for sequencing was PBMCs or a T cell subset sorted from them (not recorded which). Receptor source: a man aged 18 to 35 who had mild COVID-19 (a few samples of this study predate the infection). Cell type and time point are not known.

This clonotype has a handful of counts. V gene TRBV9 combines with J gene TRBJ2-3; a weak D match, TRBD2 (9 bases). The CDR3 is made up of 16 amino acids. The germline gives CDR1 SGDLS, CDR2 YYNGEE. V lost 4 bases to trimming and J lost 4 bases, with 19 bases between them. The chain's CDR3 is CASSTQGASGADTQYF. CDR3 nucleotide sequence: TGTGCCAGCAGCACTCAGGGGGCTAGCGGGGCAGATACGCAGTATTTT. The full variable domain, completed using reference TRBV9 and TRBJ2-3, is DSGVTQTPKHLITATGQRVTLRCSPRSGDLSVYWYQQSLDQGLQFLIQYYNGEERAKGNILERFSAQQFPDLHSELNLSSLELGDSALYFCASSTQGASGADTQYFGPGTRLTVL.

This rearrangement joins TRBV7-2 to TRBJ1-2; 9 bases map to TRBD1. CDR1 SGHTA and CDR2 FQGNSA come from the germline V gene. After removal of 1 base from V and 4 bases from J, the junction contained 7 bases not matched to a gene. The CDR3 has 16 amino acids. The CDR3 DNA reads TGTGCCAGCAGCTTAGGGGGACAGGGCTTTGCCTATGGCTACACCTTC. Translating it yields CASSLGGQGFAYGYTF.

The chain uses TRBV4-1 and TRBJ2-5, with 15 bases fitting TRBD2. Per the germline V gene, CDR1 is MGHRA and CDR2 is YSYEKL. The length of the CDR3 is 16 residues. The junction had 4 bases not matched to a gene; V was cut back by 3 bases and J by 5 bases. The CDR3 DNA reads TGCGCCAGCAGCCAGGCTGGACTAGCGGGGGGGGAGACCCAGTACTTC. Amino acid sequence: CASSQAGLAGGETQYF.

The V gene is TRBV7-2, the J gene TRBJ2-5; D perhaps matches TRBD2 (5 bases). The CDR3 is made up of 16 amino acids. The germline gives CDR1 SGHTA, CDR2 FQGNSA. The V end was cut by 4 bases, the J end by 4 bases, with 19 bases between. CDR3 sequence: CASSSPPGRRLETQYF. CDR3 in DNA: TGTGCCAGCAGCTCCCCTCCCGGGCGGAGGCTAGAGACCCAGTACTTC.

Many counts were recorded for this clonotype. This sequence joins TRBV14 and TRBJ1-4, with a weak D call TRBD1 (5 bases). Germline V gene data show CDR1 as SGHDN and CDR2 as FVKESK. The CDR3 is 14 residues long. Between the trimmed V and J ends, which lost 2 bases and 4 bases, there was a span of 8 bases. CDR3 residues: CASSQQGLNEKLFF. CDR3 nucleotides: TGTGCCAGCAGCCAACAGGGACTTAATGAAAAACTGTTTTTT.

There are a few counts of this clonotype. The V and J genes are TRBV3-1 and TRBJ2-5; D gene unclear. Germline V gives CDR1 LGHDT, CDR2 YNNKEL (reference sequence). The CDR3 spans 12 residues. V was cut by 6 bases and J by 2 bases, with 7 bases left in between. The CDR3: CASRRLQETQYF. CDR3 nucleotides: TGTGCCAGCAGGCGACTTCAAGAGACCCAGTACTTC.

The J gene is TRBJ1-2, the V gene TRBV4-3; D unresolved. V lost 4 bases and J 2 bases, leaving 11 bases between the germline ends. From germline, CDR1 is LGHNA and CDR2 YSLEER. The CDR3 sequence is 14 residues long. DNA for the CDR3: TGCGCCAGCAGCCGGGGAGGTGGAAACTATGGCTACACCTTC. This gives the protein CASSRGGGNYGYTF.

This clonotype was seen only a few times. The chain uses TRBV12-5 and TRBJ1-1; unclear D gene. CDR1 is LGHNT, CDR2 FRNRAP, per germline. The V gene lost 2 bases and the J gene lost 10 bases, with 14 bases spanning the gap. CDR3 length: 13 residues. The CDR3 loop reads CASGLFTGVGAFF. The DNA of the CDR3 is TGTGCTAGTGGTTTGTTCACTGGCGTGGGAGCTTTCTTT. Drawing the rest from reference TRBV12-5 and TRBJ1-1, the complete variable domain is DARVTQTPRHKVTEMGQEVTMRCQPILGHNTVFWYRQTMMQGLELLAYFRNRAPLDDSGMPKDRFSAEMPDATLATLKIQPSEPRDSAVYFCASGLFTGVGAFFGQGTRLTVV.

In its sample, this clonotype was seen a few times. The chain combines TRBV4-3 with TRBJ1-4; 9 positions match TRBD1. The V and J ends lost 5 bases and 8 bases, in that order; junction bases with no gene match: 9. The CDR3 is 15 residues long. Germline CDR1 is LGHNA and CDR2 is YSLEER. For the CDR3, the DNA is TGCGCCAGCAGCTTAAGGGGGACAGGGACCGAAAAACTGTTTTTT. Translating gives CASSLRGTGTEKLFF.

This clonotype was observed a handful of times. The V call is TRBV5-1, the J call TRBJ1-2; 7 nucleotides agree with TRBD1. Germline CDR1 reads SGHRS; CDR2 reads YFSETQ. V trimming: 0 bases; J trimming: 6 bases; junction bases outside the gene matches: 11. This CDR3 is 16 amino acids long. The DNA of the CDR3 is TGCGCCAGCAGCTTGGCCAGACAGGGATCCTTGGATGGCTACACCTTC. It specifies CASSLARQGSLDGYTF.

This clonotype has a count of ten or more. The V gene is TRBV5-1, the J gene TRBJ2-3; the match to TRBD2 covers 9 bases. The CDR3 has 14 amino acids. CDR1 and CDR2 from the germline V gene are SGHRS and YFSETQ. Unmatched junction bases numbered 6, after V lost 6 bases and J lost 4 bases. This CDR3 reads CASNLAGSADTQYF. The CDR3 DNA sequence: TGCGCCAGCAACCTAGCGGGGAGCGCAGATACGCAGTATTTT. Full variable domain (missing parts from reference TRBV5-1 and TRBJ2-3): KAGVTQTPRYLIKTRGQQVTLSCSPISGHRSVSWYQQTPGQGLQFLFEYFSETQRNKGNFPGRFSGRQFSNSRSEMNVSTLELGDSALYLCASNLAGSADTQYFGPGTRLTVL.

This clonotype was recorded a few times. This chain joins TRBV5-1 and TRBJ2-3, with D possibly being TRBD1 (5 bases). The CDR3 is 14 amino acids. The V end was cut by 4 bases, the J end by 4 bases, with 13 bases between. Germline values: CDR1 SGHRS, CDR2 YFSETQ. The CDR3 protein is CASSTHLGPDTQYF. The CDR3 DNA sequence: TGCGCCAGCAGCACGCATCTGGGGCCAGATACGCAGTATTTT.

The chain joins TRBV5-1 to TRBJ2-7; D gene unclear. The CDR3 contains 14 residues. Per germline, CDR1 SGHRS and CDR2 YFSETQ. V lost 0 bases and J lost 3, with 10 bases in between. CDR3 loop: CASSLESRIYEQYV. For the CDR3, the DNA is TGCGCCAGCAGCTTGGAGAGCAGGATCTACGAGCAGTACGTC.

The chain couples TRBV6-2 or TRBV6-3 to TRBJ2-1; 10 nucleotides agree with TRBD2. Germline-derived CDR1 and CDR2 are MNHEY and SVGEGT. V was pared by 9 bases and J by 3 bases, with 11 bases of the junction left unmatched. The length of the CDR3 is 16 residues. CDR3 DNA: TGTGCCAGTAGACTAGCGGGCAATGTACTCTACAATGAGCAGTTCTTC. Residues: CASRLAGNVLYNEQFF.

This clonotype occurred a few times. The chain uses TRBV7-9 and TRBJ1-1, with TRBD1 matching over 8 bases. CDR1 and CDR2 (germline): SEHNR, FQNEAQ (reference sequence). The CDR3 contains 12 residues. Unmatched junction bases numbered 4, after V lost 5 bases and J lost 8 bases. In DNA, the CDR3 is TGTGCCAGCAGCCGGCAGGGGGCCGAAGCTTTCTTT. It specifies CASSRQGAEAFF. Combining the CDR3 with reference TRBV7-9 and TRBJ1-1 gives the whole variable domain DTGVSQNPRHKITKRGQNVTFRCDPISEHNRLYWYRQTLGQGPEFLTYFQNEAQLEKSRLLSDRFSAERPKGSFSTLEIQRTEQGDSAMYLCASSRQGAEAFFGQGTRLTVV.

This clonotype has only a few counts. J is TRBJ2-1 and V is TRBV10-3, with TRBD2 identical over 7 bases. This CDR3 is 13 amino acids long. The germline CDR1 and CDR2 sequences are ENHRY and SYGVKD. The V gene end was trimmed by 10 bases and the J gene end by 7 bases; junction bases not matched to a gene: 10. CDR3 protein: CATKSGESNEQFF. CDR3 DNA sequence: TGTGCCACGAAGAGCGGGGAATCAAATGAGCAGTTCTTC.

The rearrangement links TRBV4-1 to TRBJ1-3; tentatively, D is TRBD1 (6 bases). Deletions cut 0 bases from V and 2 bases from J, with 11 bases between. In germline, CDR1 is MGHRA, CDR2 YSYEKL. This CDR3 spans 16 amino acids. In DNA, the CDR3 is TGCGCCAGCAGCCAAGATCTCGGGACAACTGGAAACACCATATATTTT. This translates into CASSQDLGTTGNTIYF.

V is TRBV25-1 and J is TRBJ1-1; D gene uncertain. This CDR3 spans 15 amino acids. V was clipped by 7 bases and J by 1 base, with 16 bases between them. Germline-derived CDR1 and CDR2 are MGHDK and SYGVNS. The CDR3 protein is CASNPGQPGNTEAFF. CDR3 nucleotide sequence: TGTGCCAGCAACCCGGGCCAGCCGGGGAACACTGAAGCTTTCTTT.